The table lists the clone carrying this TCR beta chain with a few counts. What it recognizes is unknown. TCRdb recomputed calls from the RT-PCR reads with MiXCR, one row per CDR3 protein. The sample holds around 500,000 distinct CDR3 sequences, approximately 11% seen once. The sample originates from a study of response to subunit inactivated influenza vaccine. CDR1 MNHEY and CDR2 SVGAGI come from the germline V gene. This CDR3 is built from 15 residues. Trimming stripped 0 bases from V and 0 bases from J, with 5 bases between. Study conclusions and caveats: The authors suggested that every seasonal influenza vaccination recruits few new T cells.

This chain links TRBV6-5 with TRBJ2-2, with unresolved D. The specimen was PBMCs from blood, collected more than 35 days after vaccination. This receptor was obtained from a man aged 50-59 years who received an inactivated influenza vaccine. The CDR3, as DNA: TGTGCCAGCAGTTACTCGCCAGCGAACACCGGGGAGCTGTTTTTT. Protein sequence: CASSYSPANTGELFF.